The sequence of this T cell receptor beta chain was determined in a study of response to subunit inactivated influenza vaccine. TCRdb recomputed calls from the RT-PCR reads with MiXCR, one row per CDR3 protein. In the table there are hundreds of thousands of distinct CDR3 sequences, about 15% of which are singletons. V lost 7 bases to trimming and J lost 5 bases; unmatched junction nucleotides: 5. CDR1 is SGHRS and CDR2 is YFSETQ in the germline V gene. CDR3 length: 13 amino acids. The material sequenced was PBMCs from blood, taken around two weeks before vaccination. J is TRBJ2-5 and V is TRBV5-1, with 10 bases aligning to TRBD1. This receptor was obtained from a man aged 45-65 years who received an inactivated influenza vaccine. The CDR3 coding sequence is TGCGCCAGCGGGGGACAGGGGCCCGAGACCCAGTACTTC. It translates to CASGGQGPETQYF.